This is a list of T cell receptor beta chains from one sample in a study of Ad26.COV2.S vaccination and SARS-CoV-2 variants. Profiled with immunoSEQ multiplex PCR; TCRdb holds only in-frame clones, not every one. The sample lists around 350,000 clones; about 88% were seen once. The material sequenced was peripheral blood, taken in a trial of Ad26.COV2.S vaccine versus placebo. Receptor source: a person aged 18-60 years who received the Ad26.COV2.S COVID-19 vaccine or a placebo. Each CDR3 is given with its conserved first and last residue. Clone sizes are given selectively: once, few, many, or a class where the clone is expanded.

size: once
length: 14
J: TRBJ2-5
V: TRBV14
CDR3: CASSHALLSETQYF

size: few
length: 12
J: TRBJ1-2
V: TRBV5-8
CDR3: CASSLSGYGYTF

size: NA
length: 15
J: TRBJ2-5
V: TRBV7-2
CDR3: CASSTVVAEQETQYF

size: NA
length: 17
J: TRBJ2-1
V: TRBV3-1/TRBV3-2
CDR3: CASSQGLLAYSYNEQFF

size: NA
length: 16
J: TRBJ2-4
V: TRBV10-2
CDR3: CASSESPRGAKNIQYF

size: NA
length: 15
J: TRBJ2-2
V: TRBV7-2
CDR3: CASSLFAGGTGELFF

size: NA
length: 16
J: TRBJ2-1
V: TRBV5-1
CDR3: CASSLGGPRHYNEQFF

size: few
length: 14
J: TRBJ2-7
V: TRBV6-2/TRBV6-3
CDR3: CASSYFGGLIWQYF

size: NA
length: 12
J: TRBJ1-2
V: TRBV2
CDR3: CASSEGSYGYTF

size: NA
length: 15
J: TRBJ2-5
V: TRBV30
CDR3: CAWSVGAGVQETQYF

size: NA
length: 22
J: TRBJ2-1
V: TRBV10-3
CDR3: CAISESMGRVGRESLSYNEQFF

size: once
length: 13
J: TRBJ2-5
V: TRBV27
CDR3: CASALLGGETQYF

size: NA
length: 18
J: TRBJ2-2
V: TRBV19
CDR3: CASTSRGTSGSLTGELFF

size: NA
length: 13
J: TRBJ2-7
V: TRBV5-5
CDR3: CASSLDRGLEQYF

size: few
length: 16
J: TRBJ1-2
V: TRBV28
CDR3: CASRVGGNRFDYGYTF

size: NA
length: 14
J: TRBJ1-4
V: TRBV28
CDR3: CASSRTGGDEKLFF

size: NA
length: 15
J: TRBJ1-1
V: TRBV3-1/TRBV3-2
CDR3: CASSPPGTVNTEAFF

size: NA
length: 12
J: TRBJ2-7
V: TRBV11-2
CDR3: CASSFNTGEQYF

size: NA
length: 17
J: TRBJ2-2
V: TRBV27
CDR3: CASSSVRFAANTGELFF

size: NA
length: 16
J: TRBJ1-5
V: TRBV19
CDR3: CASSGRDRGGNQPQHF

size: NA
length: 13
J: TRBJ1-2
V: TRBV19
CDR3: CASRTGLNYGYTF

size: NA
length: 14
J: TRBJ2-7
V: TRBV5-4
CDR3: CASSSAGGNYEQYF

size: few
length: 13
J: TRBJ1-2
V: TRBV13
CDR3: CASSPTGGYGYTF

size: once
length: 18
J: TRBJ1-1
V: TRBV10-2
CDR3: CASSATDRGLPFNTEAFF

size: NA
length: 13
J: TRBJ1-1
V: TRBV27
CDR3: CASSYTGTGIAFF

size: many
length: 17
J: TRBJ1-5
V: TRBV12-5
CDR3: CASGLVQGGYSNQPQHF

size: NA
length: 14
J: TRBJ2-2
V: TRBV4-1
CDR3: CASSRSKGSGELFF

size: NA
length: 17
J: TRBJ2-3
V: TRBV9
CDR3: CASSITPTRGLTDTQYF

size: NA
length: 17
J: TRBJ2-5
V: TRBV30
CDR3: CAWSQGVYRGRGKTQYF

size: NA
length: 16
J: TRBJ1-2
V: TRBV2
CDR3: CASSAVGVLSNYGYTF

size: NA
length: 15
J: TRBJ2-3
V: TRBV5-4
CDR3: CASSLRFGRTDTQYF

size: once
length: 15
J: TRBJ2-7
V: TRBV27
CDR3: CASSLSQGFTYEQYF

size: NA
length: 13
J: TRBJ2-4
V: TRBV6-7
CDR3: CASRPVAKNIQYF

size: NA
length: 13
J: TRBJ2-5
V: TRBV12-3/TRBV12-4
CDR3: CASSLARPETQYF

size: NA
length: 14
J: TRBJ2-7
V: TRBV28
CDR3: CASSPRGRIYEQYF

size: NA
length: 14
J: TRBJ1-3
V: TRBV18
CDR3: CASSPSVSGNTIYF

size: NA
length: 14
J: TRBJ2-3
V: TRBV15
CDR3: CATSSRAGGDTQYF

size: NA
length: 15
J: TRBJ2-1
V: TRBV9
CDR3: CASSVTGVTGNEQFF

size: NA
length: 13
J: TRBJ1-5
V: TRBV30
CDR3: CAWSVQGGQPQHF

size: NA
length: 17
J: TRBJ1-2
V: TRBV19
CDR3: CASSIGQGGPRNYGYTF

size: NA
length: 14
J: TRBJ2-4
V: TRBV19
CDR3: CASTPSGRANIQYF

size: NA
length: 17
J: TRBJ2-3
V: TRBV30
CDR3: CAWTLAEAGRVADTQYF

size: few
length: 13
J: TRBJ1-2
V: TRBV28
CDR3: CASRRSGTYGYTF

size: NA
length: 16
J: TRBJ2-2
V: TRBV18
CDR3: CASSPRPGLDTGELFF

size: many
length: 14
J: TRBJ2-7
V: TRBV30
CDR3: CAWTPGLAGVEQYF

size: NA
length: 18
J: TRBJ1-3
V: TRBV4-1
CDR3: CASSQTGGTGRSGNTIYF

size: NA
length: 21
J: TRBJ2-7
V: TRBV3-1/TRBV3-2
CDR3: CASSQKGQGLLAGKSTYEQYF

size: NA
length: 14
J: TRBJ2-7
V: TRBV4-1
CDR3: CASSQPGQGYEQYF

size: once
length: 14
J: TRBJ2-7
V: TRBV6-5
CDR3: CASSYAGTRHEQYF

size: NA
length: 14
J: TRBJ2-2
V: TRBV24-1
CDR3: CATSDPRGFGELFF

size: NA
length: 13
J: TRBJ1-6
V: TRBV7-8
CDR3: CASRRGRDYPLHF